This TCR beta chain was obtained from a study of PD-1 blockade in classical Hodgkin lymphoma (dated by TCRdb to the early 2020s). About the full investigation: Nivolumab dosing was 3 mg/kg intravenously every 2 weeks, continuing until either disease progression or unacceptable toxicity. The study used TCR beta sequencing and CyTOF to define a peripheral blood immune signature of response to PD-1 blockade in classical Hodgkin lymphoma. Broad study findings and their caveats: Among trial patients, those achieving complete response had baseline diversity similar to that of newly diagnosed patients, while diversity was significantly lower in partial responders and progressors. The study was restricted to a single clinical trial cohort, and the causes of repertoire differences, possibly disease activity or prior therapy, were left undefined. Diversity was lower in patients who began nivolumab less than 1 year after ASCT, so these patients were left out of later analyses to avoid confounding by immune reconstitution. Baseline TCR diversity was reported as lower in newly diagnosed patients than in healthy donors, and lower still in relapsed/refractory patients. A significant rise by C4D1 was seen in CD4+ but not CD8+ TCR diversity (p=0.0027 vs p=0.16), with the rise being most apparent in complete responders (p=0.02).

In regard to this clone: The antigen it binds to is not known. No base quality values were provided; no much bigger clone lies one nucleotide off.

Genomic DNA was isolated using the Qiagen DNeasy kit from unsorted PBMCs as well as from negatively selected CD4+ and CD8+ fractions. TCR beta CDR3 regions were amplified by immunoSEQ multiplex PCR using primers annealing to V and J segments. A synthetic immune receptor repertoire was used to minimize amplification bias, and remaining bias was computationally removed after sequencing. Turning to the authors' computational methods: Repertoire diversity was quantified as the Shannon entropy index using custom Python scripts. Unsorted, CD4+ and CD8+ repertoires were analyzed separately, except for combined analyses in which CD4+ and CD8+ sequences were merged in silico. A clone was considered expanded if an increase in frequency of at least 2-fold after treatment relative to C1D1 was found, and a pseudocount of 0.5 was applied to clones undetected at baseline. Singleton clones were defined as clones with 0 or 1 copy at C1D1, and non-singleton clones were defined as clones with 2 or more copies. Clones expanded in unsorted samples were assigned a CD4+, CD8+ or unknown annotation through matching of protein sequences in sorted samples from the same patient. Wilcoxon tests were applied to paired samples to test diversity changes from C1D1 to C4D1. The immuneACCESS repertoire file appears here via TCRdb, limited to in-frame rearrangements. These files lack a portion of the clones; in checked studies, under half of the deficit traces to unresolved V genes, and the cause of the others is not known. V and J calls and clone size are given by that table; D and trimming were obtained from the DNA. This sample gives nearly 55,000 clones in total; roughly 80% of them show up just once. Approximately 15% of the sample belongs to the ten largest clones.

Including the terminal cysteine and phenylalanine, the CDR3 comprises 14 residues. Only the CDR3 portion is preserved as DNA: 42 bases, with reading frame beginning at the first base. V and J are truncated by 5 bases and 4 bases respectively, leaving an intervening sequence of 14 bases. From a lookup of the germline V gene (reference sequence), CDR1 and CDR2 are MNHNY and SVGAGI. The time point label, as the study defines it: cycle 1 day 1 (C1D1), immediately before nivolumab initiation. Every trial patient had relapsed following autologous stem cell transplantation, and prior brentuximab vedotin exposure was what differed among cohorts A, B and C. The trial cohort included 50 to 60 patients with relapsed/refractory classical Hodgkin lymphoma, and each patient had a best overall response of complete response, partial response or progressive disease. Single-agent nivolumab was administered to trial patients in the multi-cohort phase II CheckMate 205 trial. An independent review committee assessed best overall response using the 2007 International Working Group response criteria. Trial PBMCs were collected immediately before nivolumab initiation (C1D1) and during therapy at cycle 2 day 1 and cycle 4 day 1. After peripheral blood was drawn into 8 mL Vacutainer Cell Preparation Tubes, PBMCs were isolated by centrifugation and then cryopreserved.

This clonotype originated in a human donor with classical Hodgkin lymphoma. This sample comprised peripheral blood mononuclear cells (PBMCs), obtained at baseline. The chain is made from TRBV6-6 and TRBJ1-1, and TRBD1 may be the D gene, going by 5 matching bases. The DNA sequence is TGTGCCAGCAGTCTATCCAGGGTGCTCACTGAAGCTTTCTTT. This yields the protein CASSLSRVLTEAFF.